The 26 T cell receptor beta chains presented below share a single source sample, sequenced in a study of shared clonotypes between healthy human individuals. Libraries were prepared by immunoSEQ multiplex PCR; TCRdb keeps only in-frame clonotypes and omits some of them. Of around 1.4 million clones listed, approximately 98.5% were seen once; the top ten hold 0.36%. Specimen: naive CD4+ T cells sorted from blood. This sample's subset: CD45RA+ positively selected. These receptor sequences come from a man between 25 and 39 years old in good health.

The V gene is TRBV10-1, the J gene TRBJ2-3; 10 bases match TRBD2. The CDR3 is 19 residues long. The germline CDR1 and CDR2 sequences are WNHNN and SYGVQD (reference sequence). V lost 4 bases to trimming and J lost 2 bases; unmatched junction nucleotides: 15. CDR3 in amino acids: CASSVAASGSVKPTDTQYF. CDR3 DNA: TGCGCCAGCAGTGTTGCGGCTAGCGGGAGTGTAAAACCCACAGATACGCAGTATTTT.

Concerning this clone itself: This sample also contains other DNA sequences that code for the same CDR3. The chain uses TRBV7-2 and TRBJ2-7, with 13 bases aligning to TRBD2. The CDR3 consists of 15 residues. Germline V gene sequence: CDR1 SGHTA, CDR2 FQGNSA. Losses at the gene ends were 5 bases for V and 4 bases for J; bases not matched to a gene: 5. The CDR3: CASSPRLAGGYEQYF. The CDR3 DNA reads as TGTGCCAGCAGCCCCAGACTAGCGGGAGGTTACGAGCAGTACTTC.

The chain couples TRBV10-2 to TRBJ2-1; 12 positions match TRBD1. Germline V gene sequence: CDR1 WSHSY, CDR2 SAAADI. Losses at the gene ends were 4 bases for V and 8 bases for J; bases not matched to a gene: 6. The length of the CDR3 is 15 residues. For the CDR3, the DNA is TGCGCCAGCAGTGCTTCCGGGACAGGGGGCGATGAGCAGTTCTTC. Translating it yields CASSASGTGGDEQFF.

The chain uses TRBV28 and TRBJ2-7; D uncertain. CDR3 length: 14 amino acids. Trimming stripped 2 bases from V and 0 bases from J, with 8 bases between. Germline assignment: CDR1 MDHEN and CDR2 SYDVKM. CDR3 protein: CASSLLLSSYEQYF. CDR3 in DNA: TGTGCCAGCAGTTTACTATTGAGCTCCTACGAGCAGTACTTC.

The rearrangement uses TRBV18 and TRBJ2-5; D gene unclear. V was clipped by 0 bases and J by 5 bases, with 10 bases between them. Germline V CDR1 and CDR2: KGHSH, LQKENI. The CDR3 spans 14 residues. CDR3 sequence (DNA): TGTGCCAGCTCACCACCGACGGGCCCTGAGACCCAGTACTTC. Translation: CASSPPTGPETQYF.

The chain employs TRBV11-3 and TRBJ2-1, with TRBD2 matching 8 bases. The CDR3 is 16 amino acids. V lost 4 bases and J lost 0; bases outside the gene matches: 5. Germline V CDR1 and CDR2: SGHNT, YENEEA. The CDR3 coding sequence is TGTGCCAGCAGCTCCATAGCGGGGAGCTCCTACAATGAGCAGTTCTTC. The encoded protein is CASSSIAGSSYNEQFF.

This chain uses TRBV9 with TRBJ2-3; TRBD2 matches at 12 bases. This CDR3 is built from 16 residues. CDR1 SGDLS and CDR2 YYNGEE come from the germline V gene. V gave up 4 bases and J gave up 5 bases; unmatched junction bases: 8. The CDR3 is CASSPSLAGGGDTQYF. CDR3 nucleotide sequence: TGTGCCAGCAGCCCATCACTAGCGGGAGGTGGAGATACGCAGTATTTT. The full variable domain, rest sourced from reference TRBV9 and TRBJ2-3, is DSGVTQTPKHLITATGQRVTLRCSPRSGDLSVYWYQQSLDQGLQFLIQYYNGEERAKGNILERFSAQQFPDLHSELNLSSLELGDSALYFCASSPSLAGGGDTQYFGPGTRLTVL.

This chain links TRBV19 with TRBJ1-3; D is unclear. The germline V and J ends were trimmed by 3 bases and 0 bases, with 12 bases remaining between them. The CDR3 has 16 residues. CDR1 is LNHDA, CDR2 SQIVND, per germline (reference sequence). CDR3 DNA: TGTGCCAGTAGTATTGGGGAGCTGAGCTCTGGAAACACCATATATTTT. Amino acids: CASSIGELSSGNTIYF.

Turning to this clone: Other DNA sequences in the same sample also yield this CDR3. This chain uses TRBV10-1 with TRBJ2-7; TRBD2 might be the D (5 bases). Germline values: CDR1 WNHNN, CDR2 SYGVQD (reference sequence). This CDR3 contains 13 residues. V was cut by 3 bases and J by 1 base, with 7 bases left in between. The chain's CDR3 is CASSDPGSYEQYF. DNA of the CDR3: TGCGCCAGCAGTGACCCGGGGTCCTACGAGCAGTACTTC.

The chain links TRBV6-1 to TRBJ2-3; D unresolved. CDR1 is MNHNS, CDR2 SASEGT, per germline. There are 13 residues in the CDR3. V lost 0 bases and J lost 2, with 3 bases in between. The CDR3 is CASSEASTDTQYF. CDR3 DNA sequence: TGTGCCAGCAGTGAAGCTTCCACAGATACGCAGTATTTT.

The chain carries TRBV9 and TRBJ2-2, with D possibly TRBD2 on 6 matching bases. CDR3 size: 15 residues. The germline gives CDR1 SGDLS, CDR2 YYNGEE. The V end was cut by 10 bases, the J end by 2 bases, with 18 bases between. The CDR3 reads CASKLASDNTGELFF. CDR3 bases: TGTGCCTCCAAGCTGGCTAGCGATAACACCGGGGAGCTGTTTTTT.

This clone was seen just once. CDR3 protein: CASSFGPGAGNTIYF. Here the CDR3 DNA reads TGTGCCAGCAGCTTCGGACCCGGGGCTGGAAACACCATATATTTT. The chain combines TRBV7-8 with TRBJ1-3, with D uncertain. CDR3 length equals 15 residues. Trimming shortened V by 3 bases and J by 2 bases, and 11 bases separated the two germline ends. Germline V gene lookup returns CDR1 SGHVS and CDR2 FQNEAQ.

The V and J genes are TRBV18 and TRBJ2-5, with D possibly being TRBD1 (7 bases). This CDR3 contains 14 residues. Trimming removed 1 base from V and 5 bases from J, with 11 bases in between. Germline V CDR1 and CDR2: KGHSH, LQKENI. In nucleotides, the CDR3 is TGTGCCAGCTCACCACGGGCAGGGGGGGAGACCCAGTACTTC. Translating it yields CASSPRAGGETQYF.

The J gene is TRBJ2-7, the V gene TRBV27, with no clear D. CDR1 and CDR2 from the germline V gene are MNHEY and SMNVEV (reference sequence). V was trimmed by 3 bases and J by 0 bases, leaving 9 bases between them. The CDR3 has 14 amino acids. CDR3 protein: CASSLARTSYEQYF. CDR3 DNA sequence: TGTGCCAGCAGTTTGGCTAGAACCTCCTACGAGCAGTACTTC.

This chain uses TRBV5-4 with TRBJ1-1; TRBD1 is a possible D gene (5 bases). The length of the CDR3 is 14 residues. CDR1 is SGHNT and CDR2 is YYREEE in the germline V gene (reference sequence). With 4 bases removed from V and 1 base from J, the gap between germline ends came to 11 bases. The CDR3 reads CASSPGTSNTEAFF. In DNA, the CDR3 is TGTGCCAGCAGCCCAGGGACCTCGAACACTGAAGCTTTCTTT.

The CDR3 protein is CASSVSTNPGDEQFF. In DNA form, the CDR3 reads TGTGCCAGCAGCGTAAGTACCAATCCTGGGGATGAGCAGTTCTTC. V gene TRBV9 combines with J gene TRBJ2-1; no definite D call. CDR3 length equals 15 residues. CDR1 SGDLS and CDR2 YYNGEE come from the germline V gene. V lost 1 base and J 8 bases, leaving 16 bases between the germline ends. Looking up the rest from reference TRBV9 and TRBJ2-1 gives the full variable domain: DSGVTQTPKHLITATGQRVTLRCSPRSGDLSVYWYQQSLDQGLQFLIQYYNGEERAKGNILERFSAQQFPDLHSELNLSSLELGDSALYFCASSVSTNPGDEQFFGPGTRLTVL.

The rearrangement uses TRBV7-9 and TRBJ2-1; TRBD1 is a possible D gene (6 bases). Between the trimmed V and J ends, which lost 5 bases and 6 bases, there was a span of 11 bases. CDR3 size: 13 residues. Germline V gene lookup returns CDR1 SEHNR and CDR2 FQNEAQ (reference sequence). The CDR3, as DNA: TGTGCCAGCAGCGTAGGACAGAGCAATGAGCAGTTCTTC. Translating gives CASSVGQSNEQFF.

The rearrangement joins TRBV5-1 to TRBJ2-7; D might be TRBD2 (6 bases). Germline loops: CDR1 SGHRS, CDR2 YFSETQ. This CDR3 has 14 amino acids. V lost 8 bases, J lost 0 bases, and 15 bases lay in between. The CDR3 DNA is TGCGCCAGTAGGCGTGTCGGGGGCTCCTACGAGCAGTACTTC. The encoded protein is CASRRVGGSYEQYF.

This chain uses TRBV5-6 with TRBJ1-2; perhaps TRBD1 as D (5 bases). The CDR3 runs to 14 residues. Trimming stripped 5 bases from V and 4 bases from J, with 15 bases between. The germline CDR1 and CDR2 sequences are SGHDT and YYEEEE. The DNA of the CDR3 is TGTGCCAGCAGGTTTTACGGGGGGTCCTATGGCTACACCTTC. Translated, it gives CASRFYGGSYGYTF. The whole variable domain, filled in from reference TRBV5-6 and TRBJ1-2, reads DAGVTQSPTHLIKTRGQQVTLRCSPKSGHDTVSWYQQALGQGPQFIFQYYEEEERQRGNFPDRFSGHQFPNYSSELNVNALLLGDSALYLCASRFYGGSYGYTFGSGTRLTVV.

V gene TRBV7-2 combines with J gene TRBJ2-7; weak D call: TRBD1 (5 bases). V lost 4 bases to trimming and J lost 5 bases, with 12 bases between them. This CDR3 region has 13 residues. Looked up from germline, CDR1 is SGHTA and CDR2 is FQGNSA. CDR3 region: CASSSGQSHEQYF. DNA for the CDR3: TGTGCCAGCAGCTCAGGGCAGTCCCACGAGCAGTACTTC.

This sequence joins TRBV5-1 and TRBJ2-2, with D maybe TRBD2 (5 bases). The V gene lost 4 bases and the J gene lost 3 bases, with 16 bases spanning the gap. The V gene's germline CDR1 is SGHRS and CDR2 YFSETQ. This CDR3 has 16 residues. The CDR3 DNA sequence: TGCGCCAGCAGCATCCTAGCCTCGCCCTACACCGGGGAGCTGTTTTTT. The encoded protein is CASSILASPYTGELFF.

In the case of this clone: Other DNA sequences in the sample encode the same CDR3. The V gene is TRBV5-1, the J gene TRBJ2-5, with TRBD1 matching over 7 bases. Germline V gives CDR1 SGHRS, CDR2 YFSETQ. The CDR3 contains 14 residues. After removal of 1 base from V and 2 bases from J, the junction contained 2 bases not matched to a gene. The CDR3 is CASSLLTGQETQYF. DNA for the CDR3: TGCGCCAGCAGCTTGTTGACAGGGCAAGAGACCCAGTACTTC. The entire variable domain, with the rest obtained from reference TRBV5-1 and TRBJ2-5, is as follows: KAGVTQTPRYLIKTRGQQVTLSCSPISGHRSVSWYQQTPGQGLQFLFEYFSETQRNKGNFPGRFSGRQFSNSRSEMNVSTLELGDSALYLCASSLLTGQETQYFGPGTRLLVL.

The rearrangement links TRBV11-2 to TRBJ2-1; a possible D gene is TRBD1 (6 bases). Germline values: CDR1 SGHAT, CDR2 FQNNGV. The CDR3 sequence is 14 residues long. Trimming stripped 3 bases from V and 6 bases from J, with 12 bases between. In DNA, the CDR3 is TGTGCCAGCAGCTTTGGACAGTTGCTCAATGAGCAGTTCTTC. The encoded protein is CASSFGQLLNEQFF.

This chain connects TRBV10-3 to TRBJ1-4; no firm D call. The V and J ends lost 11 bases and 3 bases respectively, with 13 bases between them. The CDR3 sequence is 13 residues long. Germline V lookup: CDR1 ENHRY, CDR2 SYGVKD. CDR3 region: CAAKDGANEKLFF. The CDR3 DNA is TGTGCCGCAAAGGACGGTGCTAATGAAAAACTGTTTTTT.

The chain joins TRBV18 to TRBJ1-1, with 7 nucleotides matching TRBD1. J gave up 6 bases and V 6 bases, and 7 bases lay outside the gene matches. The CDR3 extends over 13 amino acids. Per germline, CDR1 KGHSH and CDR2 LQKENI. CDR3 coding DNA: TGTGCCAGCTCTGGACAGGATGGGGCTGAAGCTTTCTTT. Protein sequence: CASSGQDGAEAFF.

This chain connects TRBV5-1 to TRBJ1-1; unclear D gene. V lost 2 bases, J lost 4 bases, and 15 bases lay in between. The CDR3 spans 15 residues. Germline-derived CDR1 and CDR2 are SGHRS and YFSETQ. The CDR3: CASSFYQGGSTEAFF. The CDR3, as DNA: TGCGCCAGCAGCTTTTACCAAGGAGGGTCCACTGAAGCTTTCTTT.